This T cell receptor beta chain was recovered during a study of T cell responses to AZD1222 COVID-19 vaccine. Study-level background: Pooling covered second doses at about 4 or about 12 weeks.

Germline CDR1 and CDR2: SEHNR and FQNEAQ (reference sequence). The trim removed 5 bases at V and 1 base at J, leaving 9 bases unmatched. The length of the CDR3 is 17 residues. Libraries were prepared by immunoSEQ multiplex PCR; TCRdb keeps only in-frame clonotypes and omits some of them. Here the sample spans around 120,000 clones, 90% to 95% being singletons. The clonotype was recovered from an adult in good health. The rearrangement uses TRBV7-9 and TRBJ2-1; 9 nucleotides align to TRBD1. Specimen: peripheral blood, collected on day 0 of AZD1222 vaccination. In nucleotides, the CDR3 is TGTGCCAGCAGCCCAAGTACAGGGGGCCCATCCTACAATGAGCAGTTCTTC. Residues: CASSPSTGGPSYNEQFF.